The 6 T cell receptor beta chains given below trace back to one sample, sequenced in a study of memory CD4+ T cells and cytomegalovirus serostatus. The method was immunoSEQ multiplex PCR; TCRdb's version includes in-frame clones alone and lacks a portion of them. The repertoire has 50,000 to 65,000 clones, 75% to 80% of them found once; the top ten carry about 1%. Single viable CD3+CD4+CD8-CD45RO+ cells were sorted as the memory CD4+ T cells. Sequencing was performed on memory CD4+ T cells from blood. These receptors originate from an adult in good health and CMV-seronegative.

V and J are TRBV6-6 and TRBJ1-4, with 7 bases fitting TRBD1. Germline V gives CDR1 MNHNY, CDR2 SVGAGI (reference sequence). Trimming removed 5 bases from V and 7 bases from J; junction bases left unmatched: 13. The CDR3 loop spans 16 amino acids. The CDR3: CASSRNPRGLGEKLFF. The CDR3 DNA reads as TGTGCCAGCAGTCGGAATCCTAGGGGGCTAGGTGAAAAACTGTTTTTT.

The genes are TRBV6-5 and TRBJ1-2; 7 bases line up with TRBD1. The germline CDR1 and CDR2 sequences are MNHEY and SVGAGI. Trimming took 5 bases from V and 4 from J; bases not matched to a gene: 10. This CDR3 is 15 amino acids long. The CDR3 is CASSPREGGVYGYTF. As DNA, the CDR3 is TGTGCCAGCAGTCCCCGGGAAGGGGGCGTCTATGGCTACACCTTC.

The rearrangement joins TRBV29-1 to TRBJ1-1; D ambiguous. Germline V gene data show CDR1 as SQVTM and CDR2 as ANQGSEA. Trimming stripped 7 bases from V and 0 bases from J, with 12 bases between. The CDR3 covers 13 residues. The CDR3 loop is CSALTILNTEAFF. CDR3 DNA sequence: TGCAGCGCTTTGACTATATTGAACACTGAAGCTTTCTTT.

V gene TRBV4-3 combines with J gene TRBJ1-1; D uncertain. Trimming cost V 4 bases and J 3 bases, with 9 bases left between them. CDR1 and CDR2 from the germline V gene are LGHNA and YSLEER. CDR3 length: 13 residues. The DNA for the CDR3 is TGCGCCAGCAGCCCACACGGGGACACTGAAGCTTTCTTT. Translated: CASSPHGDTEAFF.

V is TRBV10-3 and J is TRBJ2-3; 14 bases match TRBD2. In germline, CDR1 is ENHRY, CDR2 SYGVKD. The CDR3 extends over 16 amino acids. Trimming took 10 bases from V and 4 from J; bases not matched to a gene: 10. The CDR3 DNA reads TGTGCCACCTCCACGACTAGCGGGGGGGCCCCAGATACGCAGTATTTT. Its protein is CATSTTSGGAPDTQYF.

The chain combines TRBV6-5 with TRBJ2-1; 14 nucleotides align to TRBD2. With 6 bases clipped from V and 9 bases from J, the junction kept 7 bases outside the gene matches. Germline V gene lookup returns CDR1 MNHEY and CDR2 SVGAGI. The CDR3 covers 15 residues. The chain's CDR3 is CASSQGTSGRAEQFF. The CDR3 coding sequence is TGTGCCAGCAGCCAAGGGACTAGCGGGAGAGCTGAGCAGTTCTTC.